The next 13 T cell receptor beta chains were all read from a single sample in a study of long-term antiretroviral therapy in people with HIV. Version v3.0 of the immunoSEQ assay was performed at survey level. Produced via immunoSEQ multiplex PCR; TCRdb's table is partial and in-frame only. The table has fewer than 20,000 clones, approximately 92% seen once; the top ten hold more than 7%. The sequencing here drew on unsorted PBMCs, taken 4.2 years after starting antiretroviral therapy. The receptors here all came from a man over 45 with HIV.

This chain links TRBV9 with TRBJ2-7, with TRBD1 matching over 8 bases. Germline lookup yields CDR1 SGDLS and CDR2 YYNGEE. V lost 4 bases, J lost 7 bases, and 16 bases stayed unmatched. There are 16 residues in the CDR3. The chain's CDR3 is CASSRETGEISREQYF. CDR3 DNA: TGTGCCAGCAGCAGAGAGACAGGGGAAATATCGAGAGAGCAGTACTTC.

The rearrangement joins TRBV29-1 to TRBJ1-3; D might be TRBD1 (5 bases). The germline gives CDR1 SQVTM, CDR2 ANQGSEA. V was trimmed by 0 bases and J by 4 bases, leaving 10 bases between them. This CDR3 spans 14 amino acids. CDR3 region: CSVEERGDGNTIYF. DNA of the CDR3: TGCAGCGTTGAAGAGAGAGGGGACGGAAACACCATATATTTT.

This clone was detected once. The gene calls are TRBV5-1 and TRBJ2-1; possible D gene TRBD1, 6 bases. Germline V gives CDR1 SGHRS, CDR2 YFSETQ. The CDR3 has 17 residues. V lost 4 bases and J 7 bases, leaving 24 bases between the germline ends. CDR3 sequence (DNA): TGCGCCAGCAGCCCCCCGGACGCCAGCGGACAGACAAATGAGCAGTTCTTC. Its translation is CASSPPDASGQTNEQFF.

The J gene is TRBJ2-7, the V gene TRBV29-1; D is ambiguous. Germline assignment: CDR1 SQVTM and CDR2 ANQGSEA. Trimming took 4 bases from V and 2 from J, leaving 12 bases between them. This CDR3 is built from 13 residues. The CDR3 is CSVVEPPPYEQYF. DNA of the CDR3: TGCAGCGTTGTCGAGCCTCCTCCCTACGAGCAGTACTTC.

This clone was detected only a few times. This CDR3 reads CASSEMDGQGRHYEQYF. CDR3 sequence (DNA): TGTGCCAGCAGTGAGATGGATGGACAGGGCCGGCACTACGAGCAGTACTTC. The V gene is TRBV6-1, the J gene TRBJ2-7; 8 nucleotides line up with TRBD1. Germline assignment: CDR1 MNHNS and CDR2 SASEGT. With 3 bases clipped from V and 3 bases from J, the junction kept 13 bases outside the gene matches. The CDR3 has 17 residues.

This chain connects TRBV2 to TRBJ2-1, with 13 bases identical to TRBD2. V shed 5 bases, J shed 7 bases, and the junction held 5 bases outside the gene matches. The CDR3 totals 15 residues. Germline loops: CDR1 SNHLY, CDR2 FYNNEI. In DNA form, the CDR3 reads TGTGCCAGCAGTCCAACTAGCGGGGGGGCTAATGAGCAGTTCTTC. This codes for CASSPTSGGANEQFF.

The sample holds a few counts of this clone. This sequence joins TRBV4-3 and TRBJ2-1; D assignment may be TRBD1 or TRBD2 (5 bases each). This CDR3 comprises 17 residues. CDR1 and CDR2 (germline): LGHNA, YSLEER. Trimming took 0 bases from V and 0 from J, leaving 12 bases between them. The CDR3 DNA follows: TGCGCCAGCAGCCAAGATAGGGACCCCGGCTCCTACAATGAGCAGTTCTTC. Translated, it gives CASSQDRDPGSYNEQFF.

V and J are TRBV5-4 and TRBJ2-7; D not resolved. Germline-derived CDR1 and CDR2 are SGHNT and YYREEE (reference sequence). The CDR3 is made up of 14 amino acids. The V end lost 3 bases, the J end lost 4 bases, and 14 bases lay between the germline ends. The CDR3 loop reads CASSSGIRPYEQYF. The CDR3 nucleotides are TGTGCCAGCAGCTCCGGCATACGACCTTACGAGCAGTACTTC.

This clone was observed a handful of times. V usage is TRBV19 and J usage is TRBJ2-7; D is perhaps TRBD1 (6 bases). The CDR3 extends over 14 amino acids. Germline assignment: CDR1 LNHDA and CDR2 SQIVND (reference sequence). Trimming pared 4 bases from V and 4 bases from J, leaving 14 bases between. The CDR3 bases are TGTGCCAGTAGTAAGGCAGGGGTTTTATACGAGCAGTACTTC. Its translation is CASSKAGVLYEQYF.

This chain links TRBV4-3 with TRBJ2-3; 11 nucleotides line up with TRBD2. The V gene end was trimmed by 0 bases and the J gene end by 0 bases; junction bases not matched to a gene: 11. The CDR3 sequence is 20 residues long. CDR1 and CDR2 from the germline V gene are LGHNA and YSLEER. This CDR3 reads CASSQDRLAGGVFSTDTQYF. CDR3 bases: TGCGCCAGCAGCCAAGATCGGCTAGCGGGGGGAGTGTTTAGCACAGATACGCAGTATTTT.

The rearrangement links TRBV7-2 to TRBJ2-7; TRBD1 might be the D (5 bases). Per the germline V gene, CDR1 is SGHTA and CDR2 is FQGNSA. The CDR3 spans 14 residues. Deletions cut 3 bases from V and 4 bases from J, with 13 bases between. CDR3 bases: TGTGCCAGCAGCTTGGGGCCCGGTAATTACGAGCAGTACTTC. This encodes CASSLGPGNYEQYF.

This chain links TRBV27 with TRBJ2-7; 9 nucleotides line up with TRBD2. In germline, CDR1 is MNHEY, CDR2 SMNVEV (reference sequence). The CDR3 is made up of 13 amino acids. With 8 bases clipped from V and 0 bases from J, the junction kept 2 bases outside the gene matches. The CDR3 loop reads CASGSGGSYEQYF. The CDR3 region has the DNA TGTGCCAGCGGTAGCGGGGGCTCCTACGAGCAGTACTTC.

The gene calls are TRBV5-6 and TRBJ1-3; D might be TRBD1 (5 bases). The CDR3 extends over 14 amino acids. Germline V gene data show CDR1 as SGHDT and CDR2 as YYEEEE. Trimming cost V 1 base and J 2 bases, with 7 bases left between them. CDR3 in amino acids: CASSLRGTGNTIYF. DNA of the CDR3: TGTGCCAGCAGCTTGAGGGGTACTGGAAACACCATATATTTT.